Listed below are T cell receptor beta chains from one sample, sequenced in a study of graft-versus-host responses after intestinal transplantation. For these receptors, no antigen is known. Only in-frame clones appear in the TCRdb table, and some are missing; sequencing was by immunoSEQ multiplex PCR. The sample records about 85,000 clones, 75% to 95% being singletons. The sample here was unstimulated CD8+ T cells sorted from spleen or lymph node cells, taken before transplant. Every receptor here comes from a human donor who was the organ donor for an intestinal transplant. CDR3s include the opening cysteine and the closing phenylalanine or tryptophan.

V gene	CDR3 protein
TRBV11-2	CASSEDSNQETQYF
TRBV7-9	CASSTRSGRISYNEQFF
TRBV5-1	CASSQGAGELFF
TRBV27	CASSYQGGAGELFF
TRBV5-6	CASSHLRGSPLHF
TRBV4-1	CASSHANAPGSTEAFF
TRBV9	CASSPQAAFSYEQYF
TRBV4-1	CASSQDNVSGNSYGYTF
TRBV27	CASSPTGSTEAFF
TRBV30	CAWSINIEQYF
TRBV5-4	CASSLGTTMGELFF
TRBV5-1	CASSLGYSDQETQYF
TRBV4-1	CASSQDARVMGPLHF
TRBV7-8	CASSDREGLAGYNEQFF
TRBV19	CASRSITAGFGNTIYF